Sequencing of this T cell receptor (beta chain) was carried out in a study of monozygotic twins with inflammatory bowel disease. Study findings and constraints: Among IBD patients, fewer clonotypes were shared with others than among healthy twins, especially with disease activity. A distinction between different T cell subtypes was not possible.

Blood was collected, roughly 2.4 ml per donor. With regard to this clonotype: Its antigen is not identified.

Germline CDR1 and CDR2: SQVTM and ANQGSEA. The CDR3 runs to 14 residues. UMIs that included a 6-nucleotide sample barcode were added by template switching, which took place during cDNA synthesis. TCRdb reprocessed the 5' RACE reads and keeps a single row for each CDR3 protein, giving no DNA. The data show 300,000 to 400,000 distinct CDR3 sequences, and the top ten clones hold roughly 2%. The chain uses TRBV29-1 and TRBJ1-1; TCRdb designates TRBD1, a call that cannot be tested without DNA. The sample consisted of blood. The clonotype originates from a human donor with ulcerative colitis or Crohn's disease, or a healthy co-twin of an affected twin (not recorded which). CDR3: CSGGQGGGYTEAFF. The entire variable domain, with the rest obtained from reference TRBV29-1 and TRBJ1-1, is as follows: SAVISQKPSRDICQRGTSLTIQCQVDSQVTMMFWYRQQPGQSLTLIATANQGSEATYESGFVIDKFPISRPNLTFSTLTVSNMSPEDSSIYLCSGGQGGGYTEAFFGQGTRLTVV.